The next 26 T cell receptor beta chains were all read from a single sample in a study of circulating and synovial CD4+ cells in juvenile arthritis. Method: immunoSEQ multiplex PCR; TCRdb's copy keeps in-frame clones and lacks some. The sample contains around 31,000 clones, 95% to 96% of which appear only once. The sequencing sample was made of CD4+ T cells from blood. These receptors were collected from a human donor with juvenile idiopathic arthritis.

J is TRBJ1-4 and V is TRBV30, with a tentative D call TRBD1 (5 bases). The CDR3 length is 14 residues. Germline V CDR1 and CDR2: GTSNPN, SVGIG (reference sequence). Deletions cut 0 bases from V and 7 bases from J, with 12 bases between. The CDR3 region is CAWSVGRGGEKLFF. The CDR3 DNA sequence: TGTGCCTGGAGTGTGGGGAGGGGAGGTGAAAAACTGTTTTTT. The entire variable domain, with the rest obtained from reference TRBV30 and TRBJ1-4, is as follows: SQTIHQWPATLVQPVGSPLSLECTVEGTSNPNLYWYRQAAGRGLQLLFYSVGIGQISSEVPQNLSASRPQDRQFILSSKKLLLSDSGFYLCAWSVGRGGEKLFFGSGTQLSVL.

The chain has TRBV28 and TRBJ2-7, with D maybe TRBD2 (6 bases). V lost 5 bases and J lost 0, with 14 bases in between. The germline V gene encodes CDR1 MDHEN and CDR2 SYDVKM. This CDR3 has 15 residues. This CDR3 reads CASSARDFYSYEQYF. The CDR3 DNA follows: TGTGCCAGCAGTGCTCGGGACTTCTACTCCTACGAGCAGTACTTC.

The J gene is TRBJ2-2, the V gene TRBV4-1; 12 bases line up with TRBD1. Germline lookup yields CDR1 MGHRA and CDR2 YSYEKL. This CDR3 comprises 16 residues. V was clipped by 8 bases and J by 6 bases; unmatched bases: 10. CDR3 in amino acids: CASHFSGTGGSGELFF. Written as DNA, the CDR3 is TGCGCCAGCCATTTCTCCGGGACAGGGGGCTCCGGGGAGCTGTTTTTT.

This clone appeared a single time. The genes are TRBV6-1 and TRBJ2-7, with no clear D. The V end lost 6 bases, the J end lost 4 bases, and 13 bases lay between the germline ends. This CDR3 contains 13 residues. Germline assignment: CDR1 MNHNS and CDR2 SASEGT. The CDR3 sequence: CASSSGRIYEQYF. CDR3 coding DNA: TGTGCCAGCAGCTCGGGTCGGATATACGAGCAGTACTTC.

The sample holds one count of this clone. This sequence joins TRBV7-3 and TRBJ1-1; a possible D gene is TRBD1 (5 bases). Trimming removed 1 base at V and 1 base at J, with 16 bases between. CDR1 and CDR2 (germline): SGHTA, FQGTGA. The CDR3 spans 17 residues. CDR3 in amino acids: CASSLIPGFRANTEAFF. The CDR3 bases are TGTGCCAGCAGCTTAATACCCGGGTTCAGGGCGAACACTGAAGCTTTCTTT.

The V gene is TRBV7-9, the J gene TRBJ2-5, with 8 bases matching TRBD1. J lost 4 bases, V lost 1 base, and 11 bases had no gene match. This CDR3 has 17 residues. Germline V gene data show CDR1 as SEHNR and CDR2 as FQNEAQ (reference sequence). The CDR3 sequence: CASSLGARGRGGETQYF. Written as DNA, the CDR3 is TGTGCCAGCAGCTTAGGGGCCAGGGGGCGAGGGGGAGAGACCCAGTACTTC.

The chain's CDR3 is CASSYSQGGKTEAFF. The DNA for the CDR3 is TGTGCCAGCAGTTACTCTCAGGGCGGGAAGACTGAAGCTTTCTTT. The chain has TRBV6-6 and TRBJ1-1; D perhaps matches TRBD1 (5 bases). This CDR3 contains 15 residues. CDR1 is MNHNY, CDR2 SVGAGI, per germline (reference sequence). V gave up 0 bases and J gave up 5 bases, with 13 bases separating them.

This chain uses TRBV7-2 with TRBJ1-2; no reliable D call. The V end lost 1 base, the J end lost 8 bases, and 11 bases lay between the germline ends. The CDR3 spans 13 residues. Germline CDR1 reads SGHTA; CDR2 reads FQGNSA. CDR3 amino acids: CASSLVRGGGYTF. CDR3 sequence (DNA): TGTGCCAGCAGCTTAGTTCGGGGTGGCGGCTACACCTTC. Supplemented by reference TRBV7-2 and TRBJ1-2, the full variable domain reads GAGVSQSPSNKVTEKGKDVELRCDPISGHTALYWYRQSLGQGLEFLIYFQGNSAPDKSGLPSDRFSAERTGGSVSTLTIQRTQQEDSAVYLCASSLVRGGGYTFGSGTRLTVV.

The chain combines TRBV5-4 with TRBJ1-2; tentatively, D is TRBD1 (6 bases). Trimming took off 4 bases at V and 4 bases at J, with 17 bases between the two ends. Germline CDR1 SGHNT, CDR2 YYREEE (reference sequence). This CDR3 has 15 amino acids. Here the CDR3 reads CASSLADRGIYGYTF. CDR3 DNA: TGTGCCAGCAGCCTAGCGGACAGAGGGATCTATGGCTACACCTTC.

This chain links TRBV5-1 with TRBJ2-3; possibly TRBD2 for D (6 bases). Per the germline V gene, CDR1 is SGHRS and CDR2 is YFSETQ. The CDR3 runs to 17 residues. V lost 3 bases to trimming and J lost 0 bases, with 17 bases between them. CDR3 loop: CASSWEREGTSTDTQYF. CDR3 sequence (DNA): TGCGCCAGCAGCTGGGAAAGAGAGGGGACTAGCACAGATACGCAGTATTTT.

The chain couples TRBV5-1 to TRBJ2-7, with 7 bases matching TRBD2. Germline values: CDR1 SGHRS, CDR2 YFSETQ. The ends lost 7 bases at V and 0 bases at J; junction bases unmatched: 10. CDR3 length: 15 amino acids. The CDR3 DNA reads TGCGCCAGCCGAATGAGCGGGGACCCCTCCTACGAGCAGTACTTC. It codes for CASRMSGDPSYEQYF.

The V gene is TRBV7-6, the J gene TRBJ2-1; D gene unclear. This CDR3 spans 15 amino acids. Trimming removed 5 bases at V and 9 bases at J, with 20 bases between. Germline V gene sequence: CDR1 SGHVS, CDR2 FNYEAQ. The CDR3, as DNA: TGTGCCAGCAGCCCGACTGCAACCGCTTGGAGTGAGCAGTTCTTC. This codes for CASSPTATAWSEQFF.

Written as DNA, the CDR3 is TGTGCCAGCAGCGGATTCCTGGCCGGGACAGGGTTTCGCTATGGCTACACCTTC. Encoded protein: CASSGFLAGTGFRYGYTF. The rearrangement links TRBV9 to TRBJ1-2, with 9 bases identical to TRBD1. After removal of 3 bases from V and 4 bases from J, the junction contained 16 bases not matched to a gene. CDR3 size: 18 residues. CDR1 SGDLS and CDR2 YYNGEE come from the germline V gene.

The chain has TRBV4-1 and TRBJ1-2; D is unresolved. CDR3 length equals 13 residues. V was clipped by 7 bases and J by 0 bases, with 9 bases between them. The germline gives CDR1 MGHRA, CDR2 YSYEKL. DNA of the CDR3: TGCGCCAGCACCCCGGGGACTAACTATGGCTACACCTTC. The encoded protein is CASTPGTNYGYTF.

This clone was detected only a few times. The CDR3 coding sequence is TGTGCCAGTAGGATCCAGGGGCAGCCCCAGCATTTT. Protein product: CASRIQGQPQHF. The V call is TRBV19, the J call TRBJ1-5; tentative D call: TRBD1 (6 bases). There are 12 residues in the CDR3. Between the trimmed V and J ends, which lost 6 bases and 7 bases, there was a span of 10 bases. The V gene's germline CDR1 is LNHDA and CDR2 SQIVND (reference sequence).

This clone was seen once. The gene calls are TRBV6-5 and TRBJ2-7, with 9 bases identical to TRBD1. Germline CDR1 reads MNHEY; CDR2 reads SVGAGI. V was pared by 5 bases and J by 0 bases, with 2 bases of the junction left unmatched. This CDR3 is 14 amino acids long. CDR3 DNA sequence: TGTGCCAGCAGTGGGACAGGGAGCTCCTACGAGCAGTACTTC. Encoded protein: CASSGTGSSYEQYF.

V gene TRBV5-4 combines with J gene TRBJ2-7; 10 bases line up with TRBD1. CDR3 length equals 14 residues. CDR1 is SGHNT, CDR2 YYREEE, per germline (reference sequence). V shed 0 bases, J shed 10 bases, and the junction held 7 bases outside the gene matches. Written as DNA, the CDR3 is TGTGCCAGCAGCTTGGCCCCAGGACAGGGGGAACAGTACTTC. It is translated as CASSLAPGQGEQYF.

In nucleotides, the CDR3 is TGTGCCAGCAGCAATAAGGACAGACCGTTGGGCTACACCTTC. This codes for CASSNKDRPLGYTF. This sequence joins TRBV7-2 and TRBJ1-2, with a weak D call TRBD1 (6 bases). CDR1 SGHTA and CDR2 FQGNSA come from the germline V gene. Trimming removed 5 bases from V and 8 bases from J, with 18 bases in between. The CDR3 loop spans 14 amino acids.

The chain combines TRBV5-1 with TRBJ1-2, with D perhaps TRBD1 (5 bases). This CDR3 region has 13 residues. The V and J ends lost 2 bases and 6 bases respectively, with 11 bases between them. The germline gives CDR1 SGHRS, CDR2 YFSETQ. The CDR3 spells CASSFPEGHGYTF. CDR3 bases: TGCGCCAGCAGCTTCCCGGAGGGGCATGGCTACACCTTC.

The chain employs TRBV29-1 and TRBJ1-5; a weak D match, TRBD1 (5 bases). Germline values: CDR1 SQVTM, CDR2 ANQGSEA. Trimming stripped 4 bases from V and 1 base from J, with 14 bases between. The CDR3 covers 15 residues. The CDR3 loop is CSVAQGLESNQPQHF. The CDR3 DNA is TGCAGCGTTGCTCAGGGCCTGGAGAGCAATCAGCCCCAGCATTTT.

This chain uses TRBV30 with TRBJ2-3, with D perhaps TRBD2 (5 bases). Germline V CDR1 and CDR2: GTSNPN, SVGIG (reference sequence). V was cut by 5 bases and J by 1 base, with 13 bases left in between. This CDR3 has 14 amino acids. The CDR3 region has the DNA TGTGCCTGGGACACTAACGGGGGCACAGATACGCAGTATTTT. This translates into CAWDTNGGTDTQYF.

The CDR3 DNA reads as TGTGCCAGTAGTGCGACAGGGGGATCCTCATATGAAAAACTGTTTTTT. Its protein is CASSATGGSSYEKLFF. This rearrangement joins TRBV19 to TRBJ1-4; 9 bases match TRBD1. The CDR3 runs 16 residues. Trimming removed 5 bases from V and 6 bases from J; junction bases left unmatched: 10. The germline V gene has CDR1 LNHDA and CDR2 SQIVND (reference sequence).

The CDR3 reads CASSPRDRGGEQYF. The CDR3 coding sequence is TGTGCCAGCAGCCCCCGGGACAGGGGCGGCGAGCAGTACTTC. The genes are TRBV11-2 and TRBJ2-7, with 10 bases fitting TRBD1. Per the germline V gene, CDR1 is SGHAT and CDR2 is FQNNGV. This CDR3 has 14 amino acids. V lost 5 bases, J lost 6 bases, and 7 bases stayed unmatched.

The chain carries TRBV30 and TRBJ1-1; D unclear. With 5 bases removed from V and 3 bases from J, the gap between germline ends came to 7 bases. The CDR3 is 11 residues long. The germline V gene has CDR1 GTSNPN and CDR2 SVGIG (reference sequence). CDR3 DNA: TGTGCCTGGTCGCGGGACACTGAAGCTTTCTTT. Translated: CAWSRDTEAFF.

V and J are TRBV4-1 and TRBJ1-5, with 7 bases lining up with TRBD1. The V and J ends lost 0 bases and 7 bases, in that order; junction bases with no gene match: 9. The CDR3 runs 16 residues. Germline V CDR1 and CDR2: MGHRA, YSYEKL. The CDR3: CASSQDTGTERQPQHF. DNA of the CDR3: TGCGCCAGCAGCCAAGATACCGGGACAGAGCGGCAGCCCCAGCATTTT.

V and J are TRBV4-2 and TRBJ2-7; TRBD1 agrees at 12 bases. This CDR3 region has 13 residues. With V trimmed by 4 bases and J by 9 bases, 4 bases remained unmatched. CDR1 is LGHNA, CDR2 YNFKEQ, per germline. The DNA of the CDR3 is TGTGCCAGCAGCCCCGGGACAGGGGGCTCGCAGTACTTC. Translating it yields CASSPGTGGSQYF.